The clone carrying this TCR beta chain has only a few counts. What it binds is unknown. This entry comes from a study of read filtering for tumor transcriptome and immune sequencing. Study findings and constraints: IR-seq captured clonotypes deeper and more reliably than RNA-seq. About 80% of IR-seq clonotypes had a single read, yet these held 3.5% to 4.5% of reads. IR-seq and RNA-seq agreed better without single-read clonotypes.

From approximately 430 ng of RNA, a library with molecular barcoded alpha/delta and beta/gamma adaptors was made. MiXCR, applied by TCRdb to the reads, yields one record per CDR3 protein. The repertoire consists of 50,000 or so distinct CDR3 sequences, with around 19% occurring once and the leading ten covering 15%. Sequences were obtained from a population of CD138-negative cells sorted from bone marrow. This TCR came from a donor aged 40 or over with multiple myeloma.

CDR3 region: CASRPSGSRTYNEQFF. For the CDR3, the DNA is TGCGCCAGCAGACCTAGCGGGAGCCGAACCTACAATGAGCAGTTCTTC. This chain connects TRBV5-1 to TRBJ2-1; TRBD2 matches at 10 bases. The CDR3 loop spans 16 amino acids. CDR1 and CDR2 (germline): SGHRS, YFSETQ. Trimming at V came to 5 bases and at J to 2 bases, leaving 7 bases not matched to a gene.